A selection of T cell receptor beta chains follows, all from one sample in a study of human T cells and chemical hapten exposure. TCRdb analysed the RACE reads with MiXCR anew, one entry per CDR3 protein. The table includes 180,000 or so distinct CDR3 sequences, about 22% detected once. The sample here was whole blood, taken in connection with sensitization to the hapten diphenylcyclopropenone (DPC). These receptor sequences come from a woman aged 45-60 years with alopecia areata. Some clones in this sample may be carry-over from other donors' samples. The conserved cysteine and the conserved F or W are not part of the CDR3 here.

j_gene: TRBJ2-2; v_gene: TRBV9; CDR3aa: ASSVGYSTGELF
j_gene: TRBJ1-6; v_gene: TRBV11-2; CDR3aa: ASSLDTWDRASSYNSPLH
j_gene: TRBJ2-2; v_gene: TRBV5-1; CDR3aa: ASSLLAERGWNTGELF
j_gene: TRBJ2-1; v_gene: TRBV27; CDR3aa: ASIRAGGGRNEQF
j_gene: TRBJ2-1; v_gene: TRBV7-2; CDR3aa: ASSFASGYGEQF
j_gene: TRBJ1-1; v_gene: TRBV12-3/TRBV12-4; CDR3aa: ASTRGPNRSEAF
j_gene: TRBJ1-5; v_gene: TRBV7-2; CDR3aa: ASSLAGGHSNQPQH
j_gene: TRBJ2-4; v_gene: TRBV5-1; CDR3aa: ASSLGELLAKNIQY
j_gene: TRBJ1-1; v_gene: TRBV20-1; CDR3aa: SASGQLNTEAF
j_gene: TRBJ1-1; v_gene: TRBV7-9; CDR3aa: ASSLNGLMNTEAF
j_gene: TRBJ2-1; v_gene: TRBV20-1; CDR3aa: SAAGTPKYNEQF
j_gene: TRBJ2-2; v_gene: TRBV7-9; CDR3aa: ASSQSGTGNTGELF
j_gene: TRBJ1-5; v_gene: TRBV6-5; CDR3aa: ATRDRAGQPQH
j_gene: TRBJ1-3; v_gene: TRBV20-1; CDR3aa: SAREWDSGNTIY
j_gene: TRBJ2-1; v_gene: TRBV20-1; CDR3aa: SASFGQGNNEQF
j_gene: TRBJ1-1; v_gene: TRBV19; CDR3aa: ASSISVEWGAEAF
j_gene: TRBJ1-1; v_gene: TRBV18; CDR3aa: ASSPAGTYTEAF
j_gene: TRBJ2-7; v_gene: TRBV2; CDR3aa: ASSPQMIYEQY
j_gene: TRBJ2-3; v_gene: TRBV2; CDR3aa: ASNLRGGGDTQY
j_gene: TRBJ1-4; v_gene: TRBV4-1; CDR3aa: ASSQETSLDRVGEKLF
j_gene: TRBJ2-3; v_gene: TRBV5-1; CDR3aa: ASSFGTAPDTQY
j_gene: TRBJ1-1; v_gene: TRBV20-1; CDR3aa: SARQGGRGDTEAF
j_gene: TRBJ2-7; v_gene: TRBV27; CDR3aa: ASSSSGRPSYEQY
j_gene: TRBJ1-3; v_gene: TRBV9; CDR3aa: ASSPAAVSGNTIY
j_gene: TRBJ2-2; v_gene: TRBV7-6; CDR3aa: ASSFPGAGELF
j_gene: TRBJ1-6; v_gene: TRBV20-1; CDR3aa: SASRGGWALH
j_gene: TRBJ2-2; v_gene: TRBV6-2/TRBV6-3; CDR3aa: ASSPRAAGELF
j_gene: TRBJ2-7; v_gene: TRBV6-5; CDR3aa: ASTASRTSGPPAEQY
j_gene: TRBJ1-3; v_gene: TRBV29-1; CDR3aa: SVSGLLKGNTIY
j_gene: TRBJ2-7; v_gene: TRBV10-3; CDR3aa: AISDLAGAYEQY
j_gene: TRBJ1-2; v_gene: TRBV10-3; CDR3aa: AISPDRNGYT
j_gene: TRBJ1-1; v_gene: TRBV9; CDR3aa: ASSAGHANTEAF
j_gene: TRBJ1-1; v_gene: TRBV20-1; CDR3aa: SASEHTTNTEAF
j_gene: TRBJ2-7; v_gene: TRBV10-3; CDR3aa: AISESVGSGTSYEQY
j_gene: TRBJ2-2; v_gene: TRBV7-9; CDR3aa: ACTSGTDTGELF
j_gene: TRBJ1-2; v_gene: TRBV29-1; CDR3aa: SVGRVESGYT
j_gene: TRBJ2-3; v_gene: TRBV7-6; CDR3aa: ASSLRPRDRIKDTQY
j_gene: TRBJ1-2; v_gene: TRBV2; CDR3aa: ASSVRAGTGIYGYT
j_gene: TRBJ2-2; v_gene: TRBV7-3; CDR3aa: ASGTLRTGELF
j_gene: TRBJ2-3; v_gene: TRBV29-1; CDR3aa: SVVFGLHLGDTQY
j_gene: TRBJ2-5; v_gene: TRBV10-3; CDR3aa: AIRAGTELQETQY
j_gene: TRBJ2-3; v_gene: TRBV29-1; CDR3aa: SAHSGRSHTDTQY
j_gene: TRBJ2-5; v_gene: TRBV20-1; CDR3aa: SASRDNRVETQY
j_gene: TRBJ2-1; v_gene: TRBV10-3; CDR3aa: AISRLAGDPAEQF
j_gene: TRBJ1-6; v_gene: TRBV10-3; CDR3aa: AISEPTGTLGNSPLH
j_gene: TRBJ1-2; v_gene: TRBV24-1; CDR3aa: ATSDLRQAYGYN
j_gene: TRBJ2-2; v_gene: TRBV5-1; CDR3aa: ASSLAIVTGELF
j_gene: TRBJ1-5; v_gene: TRBV12-3/TRBV12-4; CDR3aa: ASSFRGSNQPQH
j_gene: TRBJ2-3; v_gene: TRBV18; CDR3aa: ASSPWTEADTQY
j_gene: TRBJ2-3; v_gene: TRBV29-1; CDR3aa: SVAPGSTDTQY
j_gene: TRBJ1-2; v_gene: TRBV29-1; CDR3aa: SAGQDYGYT
j_gene: TRBJ2-7; v_gene: TRBV25-1; CDR3aa: ASSPPQWTSYEQY
j_gene: TRBJ2-1; v_gene: TRBV14; CDR3aa: ASRRQGGSYNEQF
j_gene: TRBJ1-5; v_gene: TRBV11-2; CDR3aa: ASSLAGRVNQPQH
j_gene: TRBJ1-2; v_gene: TRBV19; CDR3aa: ASRTDMWGYT